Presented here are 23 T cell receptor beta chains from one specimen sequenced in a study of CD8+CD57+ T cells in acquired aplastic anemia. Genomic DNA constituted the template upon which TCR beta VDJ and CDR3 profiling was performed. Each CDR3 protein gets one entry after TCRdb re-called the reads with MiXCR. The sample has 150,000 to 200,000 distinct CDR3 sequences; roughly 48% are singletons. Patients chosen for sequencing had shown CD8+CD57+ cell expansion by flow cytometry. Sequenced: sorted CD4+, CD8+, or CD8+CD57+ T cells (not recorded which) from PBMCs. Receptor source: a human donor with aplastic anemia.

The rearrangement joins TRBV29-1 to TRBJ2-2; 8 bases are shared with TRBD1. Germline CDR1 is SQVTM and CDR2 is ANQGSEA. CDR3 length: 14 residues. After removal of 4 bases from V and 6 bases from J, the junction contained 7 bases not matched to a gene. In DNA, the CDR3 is TGCAGCGTTGTCACAGGGGGGTTTGCCGGGGAGCTGTTTTTT. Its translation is CSVVTGGFAGELFF.

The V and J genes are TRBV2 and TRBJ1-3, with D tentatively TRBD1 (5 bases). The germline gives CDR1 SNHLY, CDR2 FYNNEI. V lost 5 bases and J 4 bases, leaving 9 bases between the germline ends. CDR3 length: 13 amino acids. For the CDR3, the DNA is TGTGCCAGCAGTACAGGAGGGGGAAACACCATATATTTT. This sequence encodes CASSTGGGNTIYF.

In DNA, the CDR3 is TGTGCCAGCAGCGGGGGCCCTTTGCCCTACAATGAGCAGTTCTTC. This sequence encodes CASSGGPLPYNEQFF. The genes are TRBV11-1 and TRBJ2-1, with D tentatively TRBD1 (6 bases). Looked up from germline, CDR1 is SGHAT and CDR2 is FQDESV (reference sequence). V was shortened by 5 bases and J by 2 bases, with 13 bases between the two germline ends. The CDR3 has 15 amino acids. The variable domain in full, completed from reference TRBV11-1 and TRBJ2-1, reads EAEVAQSPRYKITEKSQAVAFWCDPISGHATLYWYRQILGQGPELLVQFQDESVVDDSQLPKDRFSAERLKGVDSTLKIQPAELGDSAMYLCASSGGPLPYNEQFFGPGTRLTVL.

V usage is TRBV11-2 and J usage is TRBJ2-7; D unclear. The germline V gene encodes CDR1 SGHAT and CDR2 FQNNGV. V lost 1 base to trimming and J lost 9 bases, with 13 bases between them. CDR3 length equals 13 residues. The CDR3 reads CASSLGGSFGQYF. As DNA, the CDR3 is TGTGCCAGCAGCTTAGGTGGTTCCTTTGGGCAGTACTTC.

This CDR3 is CSVRDRGENQPQHF. The CDR3 nucleotides are TGCAGCGTGCGGGACAGGGGGGAGAATCAGCCCCAGCATTTT. This chain uses TRBV29-1 with TRBJ1-5; 11 nucleotides match TRBD1. Germline V CDR1 and CDR2: SQVTM, ANQGSEA. The CDR3 length is 14 residues. After removal of 6 bases from V and 4 bases from J, the junction contained 5 bases not matched to a gene.

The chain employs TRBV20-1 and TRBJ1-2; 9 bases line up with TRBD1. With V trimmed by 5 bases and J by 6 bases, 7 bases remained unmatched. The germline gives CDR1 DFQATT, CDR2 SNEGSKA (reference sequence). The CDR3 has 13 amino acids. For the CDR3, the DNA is TGCAGTGCTCAACAGGGGGCGAAGGATGGCTACACCTTC. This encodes CSAQQGAKDGYTF.

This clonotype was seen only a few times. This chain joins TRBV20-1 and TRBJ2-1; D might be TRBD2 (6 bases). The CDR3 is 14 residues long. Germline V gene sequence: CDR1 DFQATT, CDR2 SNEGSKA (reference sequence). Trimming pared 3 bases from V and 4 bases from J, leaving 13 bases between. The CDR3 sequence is CSASEGLGYNEQFF. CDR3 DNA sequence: TGCAGTGCTAGTGAGGGACTTGGTTACAATGAGCAGTTCTTC.

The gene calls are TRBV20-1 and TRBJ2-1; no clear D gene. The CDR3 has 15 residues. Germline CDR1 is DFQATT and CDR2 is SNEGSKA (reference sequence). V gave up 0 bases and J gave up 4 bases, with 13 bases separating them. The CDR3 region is CSAREVGRQYNEQFF. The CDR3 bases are TGCAGTGCTAGAGAAGTCGGCAGGCAGTACAATGAGCAGTTCTTC.

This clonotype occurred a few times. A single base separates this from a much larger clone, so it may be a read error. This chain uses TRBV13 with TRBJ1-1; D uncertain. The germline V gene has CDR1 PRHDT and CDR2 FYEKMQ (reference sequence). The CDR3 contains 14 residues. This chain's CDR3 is CASSRDGWNTGAFF. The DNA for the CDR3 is TGTGCCAGCAGCCGGGATGGATGGAACACTGGAGCTTTCTTT.

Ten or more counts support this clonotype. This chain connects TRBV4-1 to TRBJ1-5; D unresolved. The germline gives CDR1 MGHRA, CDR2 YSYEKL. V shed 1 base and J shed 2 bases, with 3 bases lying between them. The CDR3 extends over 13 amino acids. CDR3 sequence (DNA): TGCGCCAGCAGCCAAGTGGGCAATCAGCCCCAGCATTTT. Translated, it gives CASSQVGNQPQHF.

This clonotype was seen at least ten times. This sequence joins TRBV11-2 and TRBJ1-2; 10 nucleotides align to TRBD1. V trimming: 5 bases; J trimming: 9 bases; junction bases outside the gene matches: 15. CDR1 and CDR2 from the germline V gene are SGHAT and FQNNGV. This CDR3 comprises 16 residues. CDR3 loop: CASSLRGETGGESYTF. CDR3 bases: TGTGCCAGCAGCCTAAGAGGGGAGACAGGGGGCGAGAGCTACACCTTC.

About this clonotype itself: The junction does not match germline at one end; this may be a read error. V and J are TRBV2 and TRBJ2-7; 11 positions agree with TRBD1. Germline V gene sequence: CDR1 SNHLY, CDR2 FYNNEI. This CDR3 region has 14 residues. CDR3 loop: CASSADRGRDEQYF. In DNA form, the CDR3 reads TGCGCCAGCAGTGCGGACAGGGGGCGCGACGAGCAGTACTTC.

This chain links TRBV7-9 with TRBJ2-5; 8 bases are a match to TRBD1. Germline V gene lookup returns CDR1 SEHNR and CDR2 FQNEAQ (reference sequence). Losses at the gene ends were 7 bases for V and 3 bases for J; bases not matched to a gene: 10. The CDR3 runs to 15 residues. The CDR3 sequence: CASKSLDRVKETQYF. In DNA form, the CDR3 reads TGTGCCAGCAAATCCTTGGACAGGGTGAAAGAGACCCAGTACTTC.

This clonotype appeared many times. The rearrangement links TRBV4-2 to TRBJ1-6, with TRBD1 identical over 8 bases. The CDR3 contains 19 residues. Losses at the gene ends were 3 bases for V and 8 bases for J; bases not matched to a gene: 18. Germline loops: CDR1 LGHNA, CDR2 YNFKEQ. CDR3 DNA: TGTGCCAGCAGCCATTTCATTATCGGACAGGGAGGTTTTCATTCACCCCTCCACTTT. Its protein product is CASSHFIIGQGGFHSPLHF.

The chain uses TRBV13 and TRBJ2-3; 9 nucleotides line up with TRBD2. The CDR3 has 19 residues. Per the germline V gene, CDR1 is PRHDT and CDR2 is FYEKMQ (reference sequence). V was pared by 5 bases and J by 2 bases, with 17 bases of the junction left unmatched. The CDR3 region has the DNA TGTGCCAGCAGCCCCAGGTTCAGCGGGGGGCTCGGGTCCACAGATACGCAGTATTTT. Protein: CASSPRFSGGLGSTDTQYF.

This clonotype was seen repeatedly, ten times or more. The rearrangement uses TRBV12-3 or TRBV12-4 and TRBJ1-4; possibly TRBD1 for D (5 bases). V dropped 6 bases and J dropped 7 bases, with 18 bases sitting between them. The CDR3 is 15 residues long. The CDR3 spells CASSRTGDAFEKLFF. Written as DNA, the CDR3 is TGTGCCAGCAGCAGGACCGGGGACGCCTTTGAAAAACTGTTTTTT.

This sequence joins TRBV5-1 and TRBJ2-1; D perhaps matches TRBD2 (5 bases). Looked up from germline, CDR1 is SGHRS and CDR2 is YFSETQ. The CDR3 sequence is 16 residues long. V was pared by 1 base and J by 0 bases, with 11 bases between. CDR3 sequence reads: CASSLFGISSYNEQFF. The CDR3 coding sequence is TGCGCCAGCAGCTTGTTCGGGATCAGCTCCTACAATGAGCAGTTCTTC.

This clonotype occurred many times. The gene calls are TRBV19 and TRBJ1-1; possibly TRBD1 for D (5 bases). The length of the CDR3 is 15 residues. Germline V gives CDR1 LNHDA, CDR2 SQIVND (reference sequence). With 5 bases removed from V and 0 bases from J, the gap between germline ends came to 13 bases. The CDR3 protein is CASSDQGPMNTEAFF. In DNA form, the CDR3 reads TGTGCCAGTAGTGACCAGGGACCGATGAACACTGAAGCTTTCTTT.

This chain's CDR3 is CASRQGLERGYTF. The CDR3 nucleotides are TGTGCCAGCAGACAGGGGCTGGAGAGAGGCTACACCTTC. The rearrangement uses TRBV27 and TRBJ1-2; 7 bases line up with TRBD1. CDR3 length: 13 amino acids. From germline, CDR1 is MNHEY and CDR2 SMNVEV (reference sequence). The J segment lost 8 bases and the V segment lost 6 bases, leaving 9 bases of the junction unmatched.

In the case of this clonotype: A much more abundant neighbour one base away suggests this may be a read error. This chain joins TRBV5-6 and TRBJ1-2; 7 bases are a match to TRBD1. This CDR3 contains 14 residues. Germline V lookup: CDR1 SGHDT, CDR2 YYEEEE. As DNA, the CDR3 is TGTGCCAGCAGCCTAGCGGGACAGCTCTATGGCTACGCCTTC. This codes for CASSLAGQLYGYAF.

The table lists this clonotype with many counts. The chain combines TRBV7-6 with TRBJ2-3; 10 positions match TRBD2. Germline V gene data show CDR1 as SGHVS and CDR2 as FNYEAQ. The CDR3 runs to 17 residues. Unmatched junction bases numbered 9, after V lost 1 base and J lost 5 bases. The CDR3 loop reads CASSLGSLAGVGDTQYF. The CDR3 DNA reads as TGTGCCAGCAGCTTAGGAAGTCTAGCGGGGGTTGGAGATACGCAGTATTTT.

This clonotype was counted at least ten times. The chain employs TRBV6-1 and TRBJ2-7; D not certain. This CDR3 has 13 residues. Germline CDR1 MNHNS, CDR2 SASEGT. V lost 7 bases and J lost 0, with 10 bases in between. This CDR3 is CASNSDLSYEQYF. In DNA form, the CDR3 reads TGTGCCAGCAACTCGGATCTCTCCTACGAGCAGTACTTC.

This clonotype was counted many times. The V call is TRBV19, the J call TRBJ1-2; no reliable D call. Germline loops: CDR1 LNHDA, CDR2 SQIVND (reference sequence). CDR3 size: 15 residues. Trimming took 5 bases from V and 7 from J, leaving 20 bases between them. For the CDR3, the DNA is TGTGCCAGTAGTGAAACCGCGGGCAGCCTGGGTGGCTACACCTTC. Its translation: CASSETAGSLGGYTF.